The TCR beta chain described here comes from a study of shared clonotypes between healthy human individuals. The CDR3 spans 15 residues. J lost 7 bases, V lost 6 bases, and 13 bases had no gene match. Germline CDR1 is MNHNS and CDR2 is SASEGT. Sequencing used immunoSEQ multiplex PCR; TCRdb keeps in-frame clones, though not all of them. The table lists over 700,000 clones, over 55% of them singletons. Input material: memory CD4+ T cells sorted from blood. Subset given: CD45RA-negative fraction. V gene TRBV6-1 combines with J gene TRBJ2-7; TRBD2 aligns across 9 bases. The receptor's source is a young woman in good health. Here the CDR3 reads CASRRTGTTSGEQYF. The CDR3 region has the DNA TGTGCCAGCAGACGGACCGGGACCACTAGCGGGGAGCAGTACTTC.